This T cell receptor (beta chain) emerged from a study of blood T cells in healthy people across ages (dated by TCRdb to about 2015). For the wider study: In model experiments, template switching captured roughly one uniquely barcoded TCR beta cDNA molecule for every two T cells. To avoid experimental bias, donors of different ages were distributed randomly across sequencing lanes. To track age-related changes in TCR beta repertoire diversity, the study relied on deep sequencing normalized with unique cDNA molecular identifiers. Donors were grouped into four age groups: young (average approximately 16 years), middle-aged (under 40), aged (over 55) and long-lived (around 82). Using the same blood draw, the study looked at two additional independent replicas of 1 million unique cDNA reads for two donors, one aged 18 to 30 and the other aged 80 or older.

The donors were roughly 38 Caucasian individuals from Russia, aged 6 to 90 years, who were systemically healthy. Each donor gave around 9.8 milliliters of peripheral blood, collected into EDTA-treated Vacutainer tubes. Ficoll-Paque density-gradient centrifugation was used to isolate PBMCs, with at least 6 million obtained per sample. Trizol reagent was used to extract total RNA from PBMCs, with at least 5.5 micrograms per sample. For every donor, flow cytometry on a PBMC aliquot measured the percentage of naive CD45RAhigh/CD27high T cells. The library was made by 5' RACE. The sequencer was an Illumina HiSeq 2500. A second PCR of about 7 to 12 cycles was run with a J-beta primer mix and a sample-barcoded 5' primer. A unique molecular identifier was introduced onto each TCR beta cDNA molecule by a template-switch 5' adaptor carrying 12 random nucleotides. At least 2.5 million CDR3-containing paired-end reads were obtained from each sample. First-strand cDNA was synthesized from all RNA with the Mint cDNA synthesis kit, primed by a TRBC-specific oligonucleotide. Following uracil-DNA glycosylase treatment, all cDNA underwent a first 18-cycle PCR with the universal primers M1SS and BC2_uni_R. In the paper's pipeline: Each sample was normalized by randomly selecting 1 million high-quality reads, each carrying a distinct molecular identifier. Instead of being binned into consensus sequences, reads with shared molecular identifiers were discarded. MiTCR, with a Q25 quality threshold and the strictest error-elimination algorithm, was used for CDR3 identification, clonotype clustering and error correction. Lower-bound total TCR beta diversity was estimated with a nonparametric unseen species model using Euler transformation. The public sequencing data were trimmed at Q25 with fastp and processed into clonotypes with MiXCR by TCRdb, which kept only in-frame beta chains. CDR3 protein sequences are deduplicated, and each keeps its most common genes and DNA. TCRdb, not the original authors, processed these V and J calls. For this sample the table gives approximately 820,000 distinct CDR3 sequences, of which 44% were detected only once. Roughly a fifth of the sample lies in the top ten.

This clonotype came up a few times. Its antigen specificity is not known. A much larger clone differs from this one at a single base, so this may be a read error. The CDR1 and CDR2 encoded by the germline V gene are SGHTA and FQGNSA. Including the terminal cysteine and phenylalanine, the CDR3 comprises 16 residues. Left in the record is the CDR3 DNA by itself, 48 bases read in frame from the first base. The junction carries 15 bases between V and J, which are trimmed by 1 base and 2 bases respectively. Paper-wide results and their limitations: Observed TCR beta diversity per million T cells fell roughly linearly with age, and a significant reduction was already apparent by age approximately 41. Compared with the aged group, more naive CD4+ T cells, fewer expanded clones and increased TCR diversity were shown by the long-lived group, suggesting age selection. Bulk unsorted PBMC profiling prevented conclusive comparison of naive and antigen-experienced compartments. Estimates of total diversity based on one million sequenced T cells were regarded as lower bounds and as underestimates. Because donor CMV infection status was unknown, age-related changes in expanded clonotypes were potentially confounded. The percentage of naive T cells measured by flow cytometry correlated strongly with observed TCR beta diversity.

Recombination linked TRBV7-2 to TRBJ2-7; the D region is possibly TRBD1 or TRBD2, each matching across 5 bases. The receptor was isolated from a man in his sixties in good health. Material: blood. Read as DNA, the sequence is TGTGCCAGCAGCTTAGGGGCGGCAGGGACCGCCTACGAGCAGTACTTC. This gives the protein CASSLGAAGTAYEQYF.